The 17 T cell receptor beta chains given below trace back to one sample, sequenced in a study of blood T cell repertoires in COVID-19. Assay: immunoSEQ multiplex PCR; the TCRdb copy retains only in-frame clones and omits some. The sample has about 130,000 clones, about 86% seen once. Input material: peripheral blood. These receptor sequences come from a woman aged 45-65 years with acute or convalescent COVID-19.

The rearrangement joins TRBV3-1 (or the pseudogene TRBV3-2) to TRBJ1-3; no reliable D call. The germline CDR1 and CDR2 sequences are LGHDT and YNNKEL (reference sequence). The V gene lost 1 base and the J gene lost 2 bases, with 12 bases spanning the gap. This CDR3 has 16 residues. CDR3 nucleotide sequence: TGTGCCAGCAGCCAAGGGAGGTCAAACGCTGGAAACACCATATATTTT. The encoded protein is CASSQGRSNAGNTIYF.

This chain links TRBV7-8 with TRBJ1-5, with 9 bases identical to TRBD1. V was pared by 5 bases and J by 2 bases, with 4 bases of the junction left unmatched. The CDR3 is 15 residues long. CDR1 is SGHVS, CDR2 FQNEAQ, per germline. The CDR3 DNA follows: TGTGCCAGCAGCGAACAGGGGGCGCGCAATCAGCCCCAGCATTTT. Translating gives CASSEQGARNQPQHF. Looking up the rest from reference TRBV7-8 and TRBJ1-5 gives the full variable domain: GAGVSQSPRYKVAKRGQDVALRCDPISGHVSLFWYQQALGQGPEFLTYFQNEAQLDKSGLPSDRFFAERPEGSVSTLKIQRTQQEDSAVYLCASSEQGARNQPQHFGDGTRLSIL.

V gene TRBV24-1 combines with J gene TRBJ2-1, with 8 bases identical to TRBD1. Germline V gene data show CDR1 as KGHDR and CDR2 as SFDVKD. The CDR3 runs 18 residues. V gave up 3 bases and J gave up 3 bases; unmatched junction bases: 12. The CDR3 region is CATSDLFTGTGNYNEQFF. The CDR3 coding sequence is TGTGCCACCAGTGATCTTTTTACCGGGACAGGCAACTACAATGAGCAGTTCTTC.

This clone was found once. This sequence joins TRBV18 and TRBJ2-1, with TRBD1 matching 7 bases. The germline V gene encodes CDR1 KGHSH and CDR2 LQKENI. J lost 5 bases, V lost 2 bases, and 9 bases had no gene match. This CDR3 contains 16 residues. CDR3 DNA: TGTGCCAGCTCACCATTATATGCAGGGGGAAACAATGAGCAGTTCTTC. It specifies CASSPLYAGGNNEQFF.

The V gene is TRBV6-2 or TRBV6-3, the J gene TRBJ2-1, with no clear D. From germline, CDR1 is MNHEY and CDR2 SVGEGT. The CDR3 runs 17 residues. V lost 3 bases to trimming and J lost 0 bases, with 15 bases between them. The chain's CDR3 is CASSYVLTKSSYNEQFF. CDR3 in DNA: TGTGCCAGCAGTTATGTCCTAACTAAGAGCTCCTACAATGAGCAGTTCTTC.

The chain recombines TRBV7-9 with TRBJ2-7; D is ambiguous. The CDR3 covers 12 residues. The germline CDR1 and CDR2 sequences are SEHNR and FQNEAQ (reference sequence). Trimming took 5 bases from V and 4 from J, leaving 9 bases between them. This CDR3 is CASSQAWYEQYF. In DNA, the CDR3 is TGTGCCAGCAGCCAGGCGTGGTACGAGCAGTACTTC. Filled out from reference TRBV7-9 and TRBJ2-7, the complete variable domain reads DTGVSQNPRHKITKRGQNVTFRCDPISEHNRLYWYRQTLGQGPEFLTYFQNEAQLEKSRLLSDRFSAERPKGSFSTLEIQRTEQGDSAMYLCASSQAWYEQYFGPGTRLTVT.

The chain joins TRBV7-8 to TRBJ2-2; a possible D gene is TRBD2 (6 bases). This CDR3 comprises 15 residues. Germline values: CDR1 SGHVS, CDR2 FQNEAQ. Between the trimmed V and J ends, which lost 4 bases and 4 bases, there was a span of 13 bases. In DNA form, the CDR3 reads TGTGCCAGCAGCTCCCTCGGGAGACCCACCGGGGAGCTGTTTTTT. It specifies CASSSLGRPTGELFF.

This sequence joins TRBV30 and TRBJ1-6, with 7 bases that match TRBD1. The length of the CDR3 is 17 residues. The trim removed 0 bases at V and 7 bases at J, leaving 12 bases unmatched. CDR1 is GTSNPN, CDR2 SVGIG, per germline (reference sequence). CDR3 amino acids: CAWSVLRDSERNSPLHF. DNA of the CDR3: TGTGCCTGGAGTGTACTGCGGGACAGTGAGAGGAATTCACCCCTCCACTTT.

V and J are TRBV28 and TRBJ2-3, with 11 bases that match TRBD1. Germline V gives CDR1 MDHEN, CDR2 SYDVKM. V shed 6 bases and J 6 bases; nucleotides not matched to a gene: 2. There are 13 residues in the CDR3. DNA for the CDR3: TGTGCCAGCAGGGGGACAGGGGGGGATACGCAGTATTTT. It yields the protein CASRGTGGDTQYF. Full variable domain (rest looked up from reference TRBV28 and TRBJ2-3): DVKVTQSSRYLVKRTGEKVFLECVQDMDHENMFWYRQDPGLGLRLIYFSYDVKMKEKGDIPEGYSVSREKKERFSLILESASTNQTSMYLCASRGTGGDTQYFGPGTRLTVL.

The CDR3, as DNA: TGTGCCAGCAGCCAAGGAGTGTCTGAAGCTTTCTTT. It translates to CASSQGVSEAFF. This chain uses TRBV11-2 with TRBJ1-1; no definite D call. The CDR3 is made up of 12 amino acids. Per germline, CDR1 SGHAT and CDR2 FQNNGV. V was pared by 5 bases and J by 6 bases, with 10 bases between.

CDR3: CSASMARDNSPLHF. The CDR3 DNA sequence: TGCAGTGCTAGTATGGCGAGGGATAATTCACCCCTCCACTTT. The chain combines TRBV20-1 with TRBJ1-6; D remains ambiguous. CDR3 length equals 14 residues. Germline CDR1 reads DFQATT; CDR2 reads SNEGSKA (reference sequence). The V gene lost 3 bases and the J gene lost 5 bases, with 11 bases spanning the gap.

V is TRBV6-5 and J is TRBJ1-2; D unresolved. The V end was cut by 6 bases, the J end by 2 bases, with 10 bases between. Germline V gene lookup returns CDR1 MNHEY and CDR2 SVGAGI. This CDR3 is built from 13 residues. This chain's CDR3 is CASRAGVNYGYTF. Here the CDR3 DNA reads TGTGCCAGCAGAGCGGGCGTAAACTATGGCTACACCTTC.

A single count supports this clone. V gene TRBV11-3 combines with J gene TRBJ1-1; D is unresolved. The germline V and J ends were trimmed by 5 bases and 0 bases, with 7 bases remaining between them. This CDR3 spans 13 amino acids. CDR1 and CDR2 from the germline V gene are SGHNT and YENEEA. The CDR3 DNA follows: TGTGCCAGCAGCCTACAGATGAACACTGAAGCTTTCTTT. This gives the protein CASSLQMNTEAFF.

Here the CDR3 reads CASSLDSGGADTQYF. In DNA, the CDR3 is TGCGCCAGCAGCTTGGATAGCGGGGGGGCAGATACGCAGTATTTT. The V and J genes are TRBV5-1 and TRBJ2-3; 11 bases line up with TRBD2. Germline values: CDR1 SGHRS, CDR2 YFSETQ. Trimming removed 0 bases from V and 4 bases from J; junction bases left unmatched: 1. CDR3 length equals 15 residues.

V and J are TRBV19 and TRBJ1-4, with D uncertain. The CDR3 length is 15 residues. Germline V gives CDR1 LNHDA, CDR2 SQIVND (reference sequence). Trimming removed 3 bases at V and 7 bases at J, with 15 bases between. The CDR3 protein is CASSIVLGGGEKLFF. As DNA, the CDR3 is TGTGCCAGTAGTATCGTATTGGGAGGTGGTGAAAAACTGTTTTTT.

This chain's CDR3 is CASSRRGGASSYEQYF. Written as DNA, the CDR3 is TGTGCCAGCAGCCGGCGGGGAGGGGCCAGCTCCTACGAGCAGTACTTC. V usage is TRBV11-2 and J usage is TRBJ2-7, with 7 bases identical to TRBD2. V lost 5 bases, J lost 0 bases, and 10 bases stayed unmatched. The CDR3 is 16 amino acids. Germline-derived CDR1 and CDR2 are SGHAT and FQNNGV.

The rearrangement joins TRBV7-9 to TRBJ1-1; D is undetermined. This CDR3 region has 14 residues. V was pared by 0 bases and J by 3 bases, with 8 bases between. Germline V gene sequence: CDR1 SEHNR, CDR2 FQNEAQ (reference sequence). CDR3 residues: CASSLALEHTEAFF. DNA for the CDR3: TGTGCCAGCAGCTTAGCGCTAGAGCACACTGAAGCTTTCTTT.